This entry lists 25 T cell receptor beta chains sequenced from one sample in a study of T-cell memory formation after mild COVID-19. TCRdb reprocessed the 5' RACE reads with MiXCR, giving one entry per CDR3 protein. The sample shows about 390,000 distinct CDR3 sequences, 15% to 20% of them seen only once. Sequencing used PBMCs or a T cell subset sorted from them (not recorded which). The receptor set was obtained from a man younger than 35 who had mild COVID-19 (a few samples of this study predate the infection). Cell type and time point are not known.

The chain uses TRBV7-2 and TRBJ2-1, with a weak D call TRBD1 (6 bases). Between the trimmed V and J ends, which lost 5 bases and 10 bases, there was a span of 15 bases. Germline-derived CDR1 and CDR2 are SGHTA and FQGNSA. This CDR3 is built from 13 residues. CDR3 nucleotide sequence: TGTGCCAGCAGCCCAAGCCCCGACAGGGAGCAGTTCTTC. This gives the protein CASSPSPDREQFF.

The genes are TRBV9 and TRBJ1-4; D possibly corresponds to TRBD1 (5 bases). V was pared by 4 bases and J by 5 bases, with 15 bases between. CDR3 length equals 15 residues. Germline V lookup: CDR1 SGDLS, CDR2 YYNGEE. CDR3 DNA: TGTGCCAGCAGCCCCCGAGGGGCCTCAAATGAAAAACTGTTTTTT. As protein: CASSPRGASNEKLFF.

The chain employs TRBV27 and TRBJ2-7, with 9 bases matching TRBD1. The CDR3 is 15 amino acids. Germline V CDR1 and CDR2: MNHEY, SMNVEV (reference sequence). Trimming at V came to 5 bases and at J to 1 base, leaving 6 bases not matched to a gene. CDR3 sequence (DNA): TGTGCCAGCAGTATCGCCGGGACAGGGTCCTACGAGCAGTACGTC. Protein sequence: CASSIAGTGSYEQYV.

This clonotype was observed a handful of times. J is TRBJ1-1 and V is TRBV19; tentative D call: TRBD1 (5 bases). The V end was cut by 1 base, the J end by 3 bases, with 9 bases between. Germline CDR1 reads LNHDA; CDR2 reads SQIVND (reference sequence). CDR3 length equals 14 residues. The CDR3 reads CASSIGSGDTEAFF. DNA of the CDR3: TGTGCCAGTAGTATAGGCTCGGGGGACACTGAAGCTTTCTTT. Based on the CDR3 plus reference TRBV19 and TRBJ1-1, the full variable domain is DGGITQSPKYLFRKEGQNVTLSCEQNLNHDAMYWYRQDPGQGLRLIYYSQIVNDFQKGDIAEGYSVSREKKESFPLTVTSAQKNPTAFYLCASSIGSGDTEAFFGQGTRLTVV.

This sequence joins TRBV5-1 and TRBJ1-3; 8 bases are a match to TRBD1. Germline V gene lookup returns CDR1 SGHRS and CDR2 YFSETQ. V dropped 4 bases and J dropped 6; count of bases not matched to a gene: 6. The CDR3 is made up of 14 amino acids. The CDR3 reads CASSPTGEENTIYF. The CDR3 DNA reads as TGCGCCAGCAGCCCGACAGGGGAAGAAAACACCATATATTTT.

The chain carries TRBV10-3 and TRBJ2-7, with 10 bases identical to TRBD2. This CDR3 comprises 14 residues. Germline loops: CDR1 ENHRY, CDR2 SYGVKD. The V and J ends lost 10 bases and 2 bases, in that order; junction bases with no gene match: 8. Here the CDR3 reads CATVGSGGAYEQYF. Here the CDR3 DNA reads TGTGCCACCGTTGGCAGCGGGGGGGCCTACGAGCAGTACTTC.

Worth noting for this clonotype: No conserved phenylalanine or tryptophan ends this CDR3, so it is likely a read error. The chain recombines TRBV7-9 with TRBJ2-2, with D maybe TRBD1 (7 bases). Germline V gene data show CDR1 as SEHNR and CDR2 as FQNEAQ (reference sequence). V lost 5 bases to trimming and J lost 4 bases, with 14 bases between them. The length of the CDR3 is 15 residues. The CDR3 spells CASSQPGGGTGELFI. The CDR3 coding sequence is TGTGCCAGCAGCCAACCAGGGGGAGGCACCGGGGAGCTGTTTATT.

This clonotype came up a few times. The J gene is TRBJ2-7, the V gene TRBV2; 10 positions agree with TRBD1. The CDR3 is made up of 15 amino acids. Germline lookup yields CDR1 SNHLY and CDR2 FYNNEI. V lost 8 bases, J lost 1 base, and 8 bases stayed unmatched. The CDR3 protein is CASRRRGQGSYEQYF. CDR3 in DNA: TGTGCCAGCCGTCGCCGGGGACAGGGGTCCTACGAGCAGTACTTC.

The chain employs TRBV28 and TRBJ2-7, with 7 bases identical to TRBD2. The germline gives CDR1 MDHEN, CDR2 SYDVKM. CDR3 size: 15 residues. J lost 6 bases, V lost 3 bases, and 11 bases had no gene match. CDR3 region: CASSLGGSMGREQYV. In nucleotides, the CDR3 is TGTGCCAGCAGTTTGGGAGGGTCAATGGGACGCGAGCAGTACGTC.

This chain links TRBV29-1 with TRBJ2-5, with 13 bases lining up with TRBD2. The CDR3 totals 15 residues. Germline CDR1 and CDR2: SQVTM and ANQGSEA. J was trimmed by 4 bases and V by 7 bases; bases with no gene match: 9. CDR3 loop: CSARTSGGLVETQYF. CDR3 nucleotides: TGCAGCGCACGGACTAGCGGGGGACTGGTAGAGACCCAGTACTTC.

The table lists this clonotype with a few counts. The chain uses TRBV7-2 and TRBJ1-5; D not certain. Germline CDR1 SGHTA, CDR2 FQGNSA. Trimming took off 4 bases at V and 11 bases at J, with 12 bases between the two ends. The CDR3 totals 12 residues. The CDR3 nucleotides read TGTGCCAGCAGCTCCCCTCCCCGGGCCCAGCATTTT. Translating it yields CASSSPPRAQHF.

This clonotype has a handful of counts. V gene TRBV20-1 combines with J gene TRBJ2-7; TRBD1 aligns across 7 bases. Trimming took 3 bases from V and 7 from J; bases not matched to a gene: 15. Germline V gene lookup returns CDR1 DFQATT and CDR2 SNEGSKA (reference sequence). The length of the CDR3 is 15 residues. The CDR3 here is CSARSRDRPLLEQYF. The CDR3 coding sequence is TGCAGTGCTAGGTCCAGGGACAGACCCTTGCTGGAGCAGTACTTC.

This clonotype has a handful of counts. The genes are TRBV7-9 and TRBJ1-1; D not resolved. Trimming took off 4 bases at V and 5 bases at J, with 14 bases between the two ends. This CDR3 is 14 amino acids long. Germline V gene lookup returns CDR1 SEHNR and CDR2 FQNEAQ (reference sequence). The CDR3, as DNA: TGTGCCAGCAGCTCGTCCAAAGCCGATACTGAAGCTTTCTTT. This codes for CASSSSKADTEAFF. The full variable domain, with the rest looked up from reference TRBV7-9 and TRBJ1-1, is DTGVSQNPRHKITKRGQNVTFRCDPISEHNRLYWYRQTLGQGPEFLTYFQNEAQLEKSRLLSDRFSAERPKGSFSTLEIQRTEQGDSAMYLCASSSSKADTEAFFGQGTRLTVV.

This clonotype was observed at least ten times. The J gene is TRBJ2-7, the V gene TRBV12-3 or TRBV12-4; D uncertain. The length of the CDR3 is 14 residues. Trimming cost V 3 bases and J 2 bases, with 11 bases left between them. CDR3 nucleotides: TGTGCCAGCAGTTTCGGGCGGACCACCTACGAGCAGTACTTC. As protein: CASSFGRTTYEQYF.

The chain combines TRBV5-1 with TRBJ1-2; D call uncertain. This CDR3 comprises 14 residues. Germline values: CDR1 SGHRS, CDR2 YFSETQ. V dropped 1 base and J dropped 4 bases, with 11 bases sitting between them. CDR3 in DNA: TGCGCCAGCAGCTTGAGGGAGGGAGGCTATGGCTACACCTTC. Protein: CASSLREGGYGYTF.

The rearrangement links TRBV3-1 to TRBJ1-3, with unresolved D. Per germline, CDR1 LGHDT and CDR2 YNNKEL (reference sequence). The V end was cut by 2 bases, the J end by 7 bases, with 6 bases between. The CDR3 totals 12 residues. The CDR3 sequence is CASSQTANTIYF. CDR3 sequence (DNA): TGTGCCAGCAGCCAAACCGCCAACACCATATATTTT.

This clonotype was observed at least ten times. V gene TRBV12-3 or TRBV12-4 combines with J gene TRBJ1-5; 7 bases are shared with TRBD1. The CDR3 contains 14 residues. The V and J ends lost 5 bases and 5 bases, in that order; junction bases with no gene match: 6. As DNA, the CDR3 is TGTGCCAGCAGTCAGGGGGTACAGGATCAGCCCCAGCATTTT. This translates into CASSQGVQDQPQHF.

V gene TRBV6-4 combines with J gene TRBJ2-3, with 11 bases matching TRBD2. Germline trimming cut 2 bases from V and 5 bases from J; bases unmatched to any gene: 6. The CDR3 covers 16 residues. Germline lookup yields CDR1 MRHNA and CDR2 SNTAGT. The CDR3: CASSDHFGTSGDTQYF. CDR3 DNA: TGTGCCAGCAGTGACCACTTTGGGACTAGCGGAGATACGCAGTATTTT.

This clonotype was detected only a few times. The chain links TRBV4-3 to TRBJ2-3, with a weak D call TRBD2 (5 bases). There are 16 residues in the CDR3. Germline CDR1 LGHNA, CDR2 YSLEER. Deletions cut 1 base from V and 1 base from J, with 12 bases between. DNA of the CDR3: TGCGCCAGCAGCCAAGTTATTCCGAGGGGCACAGATACGCAGTATTTT. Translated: CASSQVIPRGTDTQYF.

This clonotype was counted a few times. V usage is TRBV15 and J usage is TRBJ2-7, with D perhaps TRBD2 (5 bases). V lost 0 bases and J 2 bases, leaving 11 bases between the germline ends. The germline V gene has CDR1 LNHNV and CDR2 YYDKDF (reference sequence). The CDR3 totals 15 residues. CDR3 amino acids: CATSRDGNTPYEQYF. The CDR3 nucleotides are TGTGCCACCAGCAGAGACGGGAATACACCCTACGAGCAGTACTTC.

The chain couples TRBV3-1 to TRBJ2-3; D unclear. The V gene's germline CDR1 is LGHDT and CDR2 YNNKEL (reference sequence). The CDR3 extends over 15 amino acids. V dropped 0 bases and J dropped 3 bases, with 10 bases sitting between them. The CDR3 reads CASSQEPVSTDTQYF. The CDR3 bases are TGTGCCAGCAGCCAAGAGCCAGTGAGTACAGATACGCAGTATTTT.

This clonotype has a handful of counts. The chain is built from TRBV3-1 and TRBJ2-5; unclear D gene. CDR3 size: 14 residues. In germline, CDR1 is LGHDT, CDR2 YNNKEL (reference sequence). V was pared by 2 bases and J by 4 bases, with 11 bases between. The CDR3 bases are TGTGCCAGCAGCCAATTGGAGATTGGAGAGACCCAGTACTTC. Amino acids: CASSQLEIGETQYF.

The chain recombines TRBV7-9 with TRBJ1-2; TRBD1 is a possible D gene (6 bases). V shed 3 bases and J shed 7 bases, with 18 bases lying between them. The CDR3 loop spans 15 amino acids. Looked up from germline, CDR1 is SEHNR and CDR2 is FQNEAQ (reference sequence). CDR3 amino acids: CASSFPAGVWSGYTF. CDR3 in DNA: TGTGCCAGCAGCTTCCCGGCAGGGGTATGGAGTGGCTACACCTTC.

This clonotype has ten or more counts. CDR3 in amino acids: CASSLGLAGAASTDTQYF. The CDR3 DNA reads TGCGCCAGCAGCTTGGGACTAGCGGGGGCCGCTAGCACAGATACGCAGTATTTT. This sequence joins TRBV5-1 and TRBJ2-3, with 12 bases identical to TRBD2. V trimming: 0 bases; J trimming: 0 bases; junction bases outside the gene matches: 5. From germline, CDR1 is SGHRS and CDR2 YFSETQ. This CDR3 is built from 18 residues.

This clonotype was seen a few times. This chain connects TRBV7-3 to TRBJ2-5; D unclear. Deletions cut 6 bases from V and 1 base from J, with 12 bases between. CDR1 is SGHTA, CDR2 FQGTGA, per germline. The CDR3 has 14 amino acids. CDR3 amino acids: CASSPFGVQETQYF. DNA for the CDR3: TGTGCCAGCAGTCCCTTTGGGGTCCAAGAGACCCAGTACTTC.